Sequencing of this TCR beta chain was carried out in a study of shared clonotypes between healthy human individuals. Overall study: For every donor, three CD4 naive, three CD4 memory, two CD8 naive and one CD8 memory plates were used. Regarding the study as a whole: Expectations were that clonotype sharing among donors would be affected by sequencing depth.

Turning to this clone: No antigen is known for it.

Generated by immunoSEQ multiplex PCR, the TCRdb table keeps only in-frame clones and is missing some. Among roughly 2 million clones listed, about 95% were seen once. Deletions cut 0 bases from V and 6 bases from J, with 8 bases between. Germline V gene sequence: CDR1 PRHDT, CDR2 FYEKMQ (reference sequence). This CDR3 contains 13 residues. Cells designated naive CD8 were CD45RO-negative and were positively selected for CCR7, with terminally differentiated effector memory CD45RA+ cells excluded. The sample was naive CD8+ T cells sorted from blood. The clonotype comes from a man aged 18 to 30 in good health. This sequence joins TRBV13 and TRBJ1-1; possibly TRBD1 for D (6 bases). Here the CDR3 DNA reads TGTGCCAGCAGCTTAGGCAGGGGTTCTGAAGCTTTCTTT. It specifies CASSLGRGSEAFF.